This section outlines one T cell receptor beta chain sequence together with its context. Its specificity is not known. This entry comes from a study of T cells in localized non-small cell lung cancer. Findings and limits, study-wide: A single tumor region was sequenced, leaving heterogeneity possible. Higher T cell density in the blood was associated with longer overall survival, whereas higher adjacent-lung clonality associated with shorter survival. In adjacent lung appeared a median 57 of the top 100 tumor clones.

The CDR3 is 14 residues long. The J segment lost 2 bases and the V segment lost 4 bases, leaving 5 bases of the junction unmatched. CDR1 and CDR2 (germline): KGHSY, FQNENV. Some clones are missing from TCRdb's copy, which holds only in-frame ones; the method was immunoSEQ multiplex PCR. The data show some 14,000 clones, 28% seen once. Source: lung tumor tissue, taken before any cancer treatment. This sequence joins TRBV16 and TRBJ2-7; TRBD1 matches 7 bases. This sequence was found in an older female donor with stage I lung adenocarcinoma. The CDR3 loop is CASSPRQGAYEQYF. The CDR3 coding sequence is TGTGCCAGCAGCCCAAGGCAGGGGGCCTACGAGCAGTACTTC.